The 5 T cell receptor beta chains in this list originate from one sample, sequenced in a study of T cell responses to AZD1222 COVID-19 vaccine. Data came from immunoSEQ multiplex PCR; TCRdb stores just in-frame clones and leaves some out. This table has some 110,000 clones, roughly four fifths appearing once. Sequenced here: peripheral blood, sampled on day 0 of AZD1222 vaccination. These TCRs come from an adult in good health.

This clone was seen a handful of times. The genes are TRBV5-1 and TRBJ1-6, with D perhaps matching TRBD1 (5 bases). Per the germline V gene, CDR1 is SGHRS and CDR2 is YFSETQ. This CDR3 has 14 amino acids. The germline V and J ends were trimmed by 4 bases and 5 bases, with 10 bases remaining between them. CDR3 coding DNA: TGCGCCAGCAGCCCCCGGGGGGATAATTCACCCCTCCACTTT. This sequence encodes CASSPRGDNSPLHF. Full variable domain (outside the CDR3, taken from reference TRBV5-1 and TRBJ1-6): KAGVTQTPRYLIKTRGQQVTLSCSPISGHRSVSWYQQTPGQGLQFLFEYFSETQRNKGNFPGRFSGRQFSNSRSEMNVSTLELGDSALYLCASSPRGDNSPLHFGNGTRLTVT.

This clone turned up a few times. The CDR3 DNA follows: TGTGCCAGCAGAGAGGTAGGGCCCGATACGCAGTATTTT. This sequence encodes CASREVGPDTQYF. The genes are TRBV7-9 and TRBJ2-3, with D unclear. Trimming pared 6 bases from V and 6 bases from J, leaving 13 bases between. The CDR3 consists of 13 residues. Germline CDR1 SEHNR, CDR2 FQNEAQ (reference sequence).

This sequence joins TRBV5-1 and TRBJ2-2; D unresolved. The germline V and J ends were trimmed by 0 bases and 0 bases, with 6 bases remaining between them. The CDR3 spans 15 residues. CDR1 is SGHRS and CDR2 is YFSETQ in the germline V gene. CDR3 sequence: CASSLAAANTGELFF. The CDR3 DNA sequence: TGCGCCAGCAGCTTGGCGGCGGCGAACACCGGGGAGCTGTTTTTT.

The chain is built from TRBV12-3 or TRBV12-4 and TRBJ1-2; no clear D gene. This CDR3 contains 12 residues. V shed 4 bases and J shed 5 bases, with 8 bases lying between them. This CDR3 reads CASSSPGYGYTF. The CDR3 nucleotides read TGTGCCAGCAGTTCACCTGGGTATGGCTACACCTTC.

The rearrangement uses TRBV11-3 and TRBJ2-3; possibly TRBD2 for D (6 bases). CDR1 is SGHNT and CDR2 is YENEEA in the germline V gene. V lost 5 bases, J lost 4 bases, and 13 bases lay in between. The CDR3 consists of 14 residues. For the CDR3, the DNA is TGTGCCAGCAGCCCTCGTTGGGGGGCAGATACGCAGTATTTT. This codes for CASSPRWGADTQYF.